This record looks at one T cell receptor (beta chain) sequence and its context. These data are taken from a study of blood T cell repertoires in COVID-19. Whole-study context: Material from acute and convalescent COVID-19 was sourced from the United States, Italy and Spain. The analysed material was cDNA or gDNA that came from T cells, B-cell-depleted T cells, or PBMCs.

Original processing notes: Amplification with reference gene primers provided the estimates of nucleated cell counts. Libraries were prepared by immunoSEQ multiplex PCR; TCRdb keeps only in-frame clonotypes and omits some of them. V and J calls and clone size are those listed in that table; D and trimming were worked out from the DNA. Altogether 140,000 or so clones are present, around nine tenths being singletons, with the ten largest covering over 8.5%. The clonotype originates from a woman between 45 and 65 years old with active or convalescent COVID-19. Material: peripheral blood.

The CDR3 is CASSLRQGMNTEAFF. For the CDR3, the DNA is TGTGCCAGCAGCCTAAGACAGGGGATGAACACTGAAGCTTTCTTT. This rearrangement joins TRBV5-5 to TRBJ1-1; 8 positions match TRBD1. CDR1 and CDR2 (germline): SGHKS, YYEKEE (reference sequence). Trimming took 4 bases from V and 0 from J; bases not matched to a gene: 5. The CDR3 length is 15 residues.